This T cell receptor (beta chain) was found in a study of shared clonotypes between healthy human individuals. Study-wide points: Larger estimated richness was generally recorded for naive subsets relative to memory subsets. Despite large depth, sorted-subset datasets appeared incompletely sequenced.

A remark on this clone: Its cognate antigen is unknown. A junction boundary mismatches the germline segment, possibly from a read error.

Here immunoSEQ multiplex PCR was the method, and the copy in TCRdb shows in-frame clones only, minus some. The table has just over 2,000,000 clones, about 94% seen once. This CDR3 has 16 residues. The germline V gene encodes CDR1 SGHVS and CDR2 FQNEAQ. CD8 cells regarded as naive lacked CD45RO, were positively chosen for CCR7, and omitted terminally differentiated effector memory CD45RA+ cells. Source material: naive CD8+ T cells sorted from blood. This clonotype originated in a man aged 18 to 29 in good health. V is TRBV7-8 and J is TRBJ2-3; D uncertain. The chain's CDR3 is CASSYIDWKSTDTQYF. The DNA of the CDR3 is TGTGCCAGCAGCTATATTGACTGGAAGAGCACCGATACGCAGTATTTT.